This T cell receptor (beta chain) stems from a study of human versus mouse CDR3 diversity and MHC coevolution. Study information: Between about 0.6 x 10^7 and 1.6 x 10^7 valid reads came from each sample. Findings and caveats of the study: In humans, T-cell selection involved 6 or 7 MHC II alleles.

Sequencing was performed with immunoSEQ multiplex PCR; in TCRdb, only in-frame clones are kept and a portion is missing. This repertoire shows about 83,000 clones, around 93% found once; its top ten account for 0.15%. Cells were CD45RO-negative CD62L-positive naive CD4 T cells sorted from PBMCs. The CDR3 is 20 residues long. Per the germline V gene, CDR1 is GTSNPN and CDR2 is SVGIG (reference sequence). The J segment lost 4 bases and the V segment lost 0 bases, leaving 19 bases of the junction unmatched. As concerns this clone: The antigen remains undetermined.

The clonotype originates from a person between 25 and 70 years old in good health. The material sequenced was naive CD4+ T cells from blood. Subset reported: CD45RO-negative CD62L-positive naive CD4 T cells. The J gene is TRBJ2-5, the V gene TRBV30; TRBD2 aligns across 11 bases. The CDR3 region is CAWSVLLAGGGVSLGETQYF. The CDR3 DNA reads as TGTGCCTGGAGTGTACTGCTAGCGGGGGGCGGGGTGTCCCTGGGAGAGACCCAGTACTTC.